This TCR beta chain was recorded in a study of Graves' ophthalmopathy and Graves' hyperthyroidism (dated by TCRdb to 2016 to 2019). Describing the broader study: Stable hyperthyroidism was defined as no progression to ophthalmopathy within 18 months of follow-up. In roughly 6 hyperthyroidism patients, T-cell repertoires of thyroid tissue and blood were compared. Once sampling was done, hyperthyroidism patients were given methimazole at a starting dose of 30 mg daily, while ophthalmopathy patients were given high-dose intravenous methylprednisolone. A discovery set of more than 90 patients (around 45 ophthalmopathy, just over 55 stable hyperthyroidism) was enrolled to explore V-J signatures distinguishing ophthalmopathy from hyperthyroidism. TCR beta repertoire signatures were used to distinguish Graves' ophthalmopathy from Graves' hyperthyroidism and to predict progression to ophthalmopathy. In total, 135 blood samples were TCR-sequenced: approximately 42 ophthalmopathy, approximately 75 hyperthyroidism and about 17 hyperthyroidism-to-ophthalmopathy patients. The independent validation cohort included 18 to 20 hyperthyroidism patients plus 17 patients who later progressed from hyperthyroidism to ophthalmopathy. Results and caveats for the whole study, not just this receptor: In validation, the model predicted ophthalmopathy progression with 55% to 71% sensitivity and about 73% specificity; 12 predicted patients were CT-confirmed with GO in a median of about 7.1 months. No statistical method was used to predetermine the sample size, and group allocation was not hidden from the investigators. In cross-validation, the 13-signature model distinguished ophthalmopathy from stable hyperthyroidism with 85% to 90% sensitivity and around 81% specificity, and in the test set the corresponding values were approximately 80% and 68%. Among expanded thyroid clonotypes with frequency above 0.001, most also showed up in blood, which suggests that blood repertoires may reflect the thyroid immune response.

Trimming accounts for 6 bases at V and 7 bases at J, while the number of junction bases matched to no gene is 9. The germline V gene encodes CDR1 SQVTM and CDR2 ANQGSEA. The CDR3 measures 13 amino acids from cysteine to phenylalanine. Here the CDR3 DNA is all that survives: 39 bases in frame from base 1. Points on this clonotype: Its antigen target is currently unknown. There are no base qualities to consult, and no much larger clone falls within one base.

For repertoire sequencing, the TCR beta CDR3 regions were amplified from RNA transcripts. The first round of RT-PCR was done with HTBI primers and the Qiagen OneStep RT-PCR kit, and was followed by a second round of multiplex PCR, then size selection and purification. The libraries underwent paired-end sequencing with 100 bp reads on an Illumina HiSeq2000. From the authors' description of their analysis: Reads were processed with SOAPnuke, discarding reads with adapters, uncalled bases, mean Phred below 15, or no exact constant-primer or identifier match. COPE v1.2.5 was used to merge high-quality paired reads. Each unique nucleotide sequence was treated as a clonotype, and MiTCR v1.1 was used to align the clonotypes to the IMGT TRB V, D and J references. Analysis was restricted to V-J combinations with a frequency above 0.0001, which covered approximately 99% of repertoires. For each V-J combination, a TCR clonal expansion and chaos score was defined as F50 clonal expansion divided by the chaos observed in the TCRdist matrix. Welch's t-statistics and random forest were used to reduce features to 10 to 15 V-J combinations, which were fed into a naive Bayes classifier. Thyroid-blood repertoire similarity was quantified with the Morisita-Horn index. TCRdb's own reprocessing of the public reads used fastp at Q25 and MiXCR and kept productive beta chains. Here each entry gathers all rows of one CDR3 protein and keeps the most common genes and DNA. TCRdb's processing, not the authors' own work, is the source of the V and J calls. This sample holds approximately 540,000 distinct CDR3 sequences; under 45% were observed only once. The ten most abundant clones make up around 4% of the sample.

Hyperthyroidism patients were newly diagnosed, with disease duration under 2 months, and aged 18 to 65 years. Patients were excluded if they had other autoimmune diseases, uncontrolled infections, pregnancy or lactation. Clinical symptoms, serum thyroxine, TRAb, thyroid ultrasound and orbital computed tomography formed the basis of the diagnosis. Total RNA was extracted using Trizol reagent, and RNA quality was checked on an Agilent 2100 Bioanalyzer. This clonotype originated in an adult man with Graves' hyperthyroidism. Material for sequencing was peripheral blood or thyroid tissue (not recorded which). The chain is encoded by TRBV29-1 joined to TRBJ2-7, and 10 bases in between align with TRBD1. The CDR3 reads as follows: CSVPGQGYNEQYF. The nucleotides read TGCAGCGTGCCGGGACAGGGGTACAATGAGCAGTACTTC.